Following are 28 T cell receptor beta chains from one sample sequenced in a study of blood T cell repertoires in COVID-19. TCRdb's table, derived via immunoSEQ multiplex PCR, lists solely in-frame clones and lacks some. In the table there are about 120,000 clones, about 89% of which are singletons. Sequencing was carried out using peripheral blood. Receptor source: a woman in her 70s with acute or convalescent COVID-19.

The chain recombines TRBV20-1 with TRBJ1-1; no clear D gene. CDR1 is DFQATT and CDR2 is SNEGSKA in the germline V gene (reference sequence). Trimming pared 7 bases from V and 5 bases from J, leaving 11 bases between. The CDR3 has 11 residues. Written as DNA, the CDR3 is TGCAGTGTAGGAGGACGGACTGAAGCTTTCTTT. This encodes CSVGGRTEAFF.

In its sample, this clone was seen a few times. The chain has TRBV7-9 and TRBJ2-5; 7 bases fit TRBD1. CDR1 and CDR2 from the germline V gene are SEHNR and FQNEAQ (reference sequence). The CDR3 runs 16 residues. The V gene end was trimmed by 1 base and the J gene end by 4 bases; junction bases not matched to a gene: 9. CDR3 nucleotide sequence: TGTGCCAGCAGCTTAGTCCCAGGGGGATCATCAGAGACCCAGTACTTC. As protein: CASSLVPGGSSETQYF.

This chain joins TRBV5-4 and TRBJ2-7; D remains unclear. CDR3 length: 15 amino acids. The V end was cut by 0 bases, the J end by 0 bases, with 10 bases between. Germline V gives CDR1 SGHNT, CDR2 YYREEE (reference sequence). CDR3 sequence: CASSLGPGSSYEQYF. CDR3 coding DNA: TGTGCCAGCAGCTTGGGTCCGGGTTCCTCCTACGAGCAGTACTTC.

The rearrangement joins TRBV28 to TRBJ2-7; the D gene is possibly TRBD1 (5 bases). The length of the CDR3 is 16 residues. V was shortened by 5 bases and J by 0 bases, with 17 bases between the two germline ends. Germline V gene sequence: CDR1 MDHEN, CDR2 SYDVKM. The CDR3 region has the DNA TGTGCCAGCAGTGGGGTCGGACACCGTTACTCCTACGAGCAGTACTTC. Translating gives CASSGVGHRYSYEQYF.

This chain joins TRBV30 and TRBJ1-6; 8 bases agree with TRBD1. Germline values: CDR1 GTSNPN, CDR2 SVGIG (reference sequence). The CDR3 has 13 residues. V trimming: 0 bases; J trimming: 13 bases; junction bases outside the gene matches: 5. Here the CDR3 reads CAWSVPQGGPLHF. The CDR3 nucleotides are TGTGCCTGGAGTGTACCACAGGGGGGCCCCCTCCACTTT.

This chain joins TRBV28 and TRBJ2-3; 11 positions agree with TRBD2. Germline V lookup: CDR1 MDHEN, CDR2 SYDVKM. This CDR3 spans 18 amino acids. After removal of 5 bases from V and 2 bases from J, the junction contained 12 bases not matched to a gene. DNA of the CDR3: TGTGCCAGCAGTACCGACTTTCTAGCGGGGGGTTTCACAGATACGCAGTATTTT. Protein product: CASSTDFLAGGFTDTQYF.

The chain couples TRBV28 to TRBJ1-1; possibly TRBD1 for D (5 bases). The CDR3 loop spans 15 amino acids. CDR1 MDHEN and CDR2 SYDVKM come from the germline V gene. Trimming shortened V by 5 bases and J by 1 base, and 14 bases separated the two germline ends. The chain's CDR3 is CASSPPGLANTEAFF. DNA of the CDR3: TGTGCCAGCAGTCCCCCGGGACTGGCGAACACTGAAGCTTTCTTT.

The genes are TRBV5-1 and TRBJ2-3, with 8 bases aligning to TRBD2. With 3 bases clipped from V and 3 bases from J, the junction kept 6 bases outside the gene matches. CDR3 length: 15 amino acids. Germline values: CDR1 SGHRS, CDR2 YFSETQ. CDR3 coding DNA: TGCGCCAGCAGCTATAGCGGGGACTTTACAGATACGCAGTATTTT. It is translated as CASSYSGDFTDTQYF.

The chain's CDR3 is CASSLAGQPDTQYF. CDR3 coding DNA: TGCGCCAGCAGCTTGGCCGGACAGCCGGATACGCAGTATTTT. V usage is TRBV5-1 and J usage is TRBJ2-3, with D maybe TRBD1 (6 bases). Germline CDR1 reads SGHRS; CDR2 reads YFSETQ. The CDR3 loop spans 14 amino acids. The germline V and J ends were trimmed by 0 bases and 6 bases, with 11 bases remaining between them.

This clone has only a few counts. The chain recombines TRBV5-1 with TRBJ2-7, with 7 bases that match TRBD1. Germline V gene data show CDR1 as SGHRS and CDR2 as YFSETQ. V shed 2 bases, J shed 5 bases, and the junction held 4 bases outside the gene matches. This CDR3 is built from 13 residues. DNA of the CDR3: TGCGCCAGCAGCTTACAGGGGTTCGACGAGCAGTACTTC. The encoded protein is CASSLQGFDEQYF. Full variable domain (outside the CDR3, taken from reference TRBV5-1 and TRBJ2-7): KAGVTQTPRYLIKTRGQQVTLSCSPISGHRSVSWYQQTPGQGLQFLFEYFSETQRNKGNFPGRFSGRQFSNSRSEMNVSTLELGDSALYLCASSLQGFDEQYFGPGTRLTVT.

This chain uses TRBV18 with TRBJ1-1; the D gene is possibly TRBD1 (6 bases). The CDR3 is 12 residues long. The germline CDR1 and CDR2 sequences are KGHSH and LQKENI. Trimming took off 3 bases at V and 6 bases at J, with 8 bases between the two ends. This CDR3 reads CASSPTGSEAFF. CDR3 in DNA: TGTGCCAGCTCACCCACAGGGTCTGAAGCTTTCTTT.

The chain combines TRBV6-4 with TRBJ1-1; tentatively, D is TRBD1 (6 bases). V was trimmed by 2 bases and J by 4 bases, leaving 8 bases between them. CDR1 is MRHNA, CDR2 SNTAGT, per germline. This CDR3 is 13 amino acids long. The CDR3 nucleotides are TGTGCCAGCAGTGACGGGACACTCACTGAAGCTTTCTTT. Encoded protein: CASSDGTLTEAFF.

This chain joins TRBV30 and TRBJ1-2, with unresolved D. V shed 0 bases and J shed 4 bases, with 9 bases lying between them. Germline-derived CDR1 and CDR2 are GTSNPN and SVGIG (reference sequence). The length of the CDR3 is 13 residues. The CDR3 reads CAWSVMSAYGYTF. CDR3 DNA sequence: TGTGCCTGGAGTGTAATGAGTGCCTATGGCTACACCTTC.

The rearrangement uses TRBV2 and TRBJ2-7; D gene uncertain. The CDR3 has 14 residues. V shed 0 bases and J shed 7 bases, with 13 bases lying between them. Germline CDR1 SNHLY, CDR2 FYNNEI. CDR3 nucleotide sequence: TGTGCCAGCAGTGAAGCGCCGAACCTCGAGGAGCAGTACTTC. Amino acid sequence: CASSEAPNLEEQYF.

As regards this clone: The junction shows a germline mismatch at one end, possibly a read error. The chain recombines TRBV12-3 or TRBV12-4 with TRBJ2-5, with 13 bases identical to TRBD2. The CDR3 is 12 residues long. Here the CDR3 reads CASSLGLAGVDF. The CDR3 nucleotides are TGTGCCAGCAGTCTTGGACTAGCGGGGGTAGACTTC.

This rearrangement joins TRBV28 to TRBJ1-2; no reliable D call. Germline CDR1 reads MDHEN; CDR2 reads SYDVKM. The length of the CDR3 is 14 residues. Between the trimmed V and J ends, which lost 2 bases and 10 bases, there was a span of 17 bases. This CDR3 is CASSLEADVRVYTF. CDR3 coding DNA: TGTGCCAGCAGTTTAGAGGCAGACGTGAGAGTCTACACCTTC.

V gene TRBV5-6 combines with J gene TRBJ1-1; no definite D call. Trimming took off 2 bases at V and 3 bases at J, with 11 bases between the two ends. The CDR3 covers 14 residues. CDR1 and CDR2 (germline): SGHDT, YYEEEE. The CDR3 DNA reads as TGTGCCAGCAGCTTATGGCCGGGATACACTGAAGCTTTCTTT. It yields the protein CASSLWPGYTEAFF.

The V call is TRBV5-1, the J call TRBJ2-1; 8 bases align to TRBD2. Losses at the gene ends were 2 bases for V and 4 bases for J; bases not matched to a gene: 8. This CDR3 comprises 16 residues. CDR1 and CDR2 from the germline V gene are SGHRS and YFSETQ. CDR3 residues: CASSFSIRGGYNEQFF. The CDR3 DNA sequence: TGCGCCAGCAGCTTTTCAATCCGGGGGGGTTACAATGAGCAGTTCTTC.

This clone was picked up a small number of times. The chain uses TRBV20-1 and TRBJ2-1, with D possibly being TRBD2 (5 bases). V was clipped by 3 bases and J by 0 bases, with 24 bases between them. The CDR3 has 19 residues. Per the germline V gene, CDR1 is DFQATT and CDR2 is SNEGSKA (reference sequence). The CDR3 bases are TGCAGTGCTAGTGCACCGGGCCTGTACGTAGGGAGCTCCTACAATGAGCAGTTCTTC. Its translation: CSASAPGLYVGSSYNEQFF.

This chain connects TRBV28 to TRBJ1-2; TRBD1 agrees at 8 bases. V lost 4 bases to trimming and J lost 5 bases; unmatched junction nucleotides: 12. Looked up from germline, CDR1 is MDHEN and CDR2 is SYDVKM. The CDR3 is 16 residues long. CDR3 protein: CASSSPTGQGPYGYTF. CDR3 bases: TGTGCCAGCAGTTCACCCACTGGACAGGGCCCGTATGGCTACACCTTC.

CDR3 in DNA: TGTGCCAGCAGCAAGCTGGCACCGGGACAGGGGGCCTACTATGGCTACACCTTC. Its translation: CASSKLAPGQGAYYGYTF. The chain uses TRBV21-1 and TRBJ1-2; no DNA check was done on the table's D call, TRBD1. TRBV21-1 is classified as a pseudogene. The CDR3 has 18 amino acids.

J is TRBJ2-5 and V is TRBV7-9; 7 bases match TRBD2. The ends lost 5 bases at V and 9 bases at J; junction bases unmatched: 15. The CDR3 has 15 amino acids. Germline lookup yields CDR1 SEHNR and CDR2 FQNEAQ (reference sequence). The CDR3 DNA reads as TGTGCCAGCAGCCCTCCGACTAGCTCGGCTAGGGCCCAGTACTTC. Its translation: CASSPPTSSARAQYF.

There are a few counts of this clone. J is TRBJ1-6 and V is TRBV6-5; tentative D call: TRBD1 (6 bases). CDR1 and CDR2 from the germline V gene are MNHEY and SVGAGI. The V end lost 4 bases, the J end lost 8 bases, and 12 bases lay between the germline ends. This CDR3 contains 14 residues. This CDR3 reads CASSSGELHSPLHF. CDR3 in DNA: TGTGCCAGCAGTTCAGGGGAATTGCATTCACCCCTCCACTTT.

The V and J genes are TRBV28 and TRBJ1-2, with 12 bases aligning to TRBD1. The CDR3 loop spans 16 amino acids. The junction had 3 bases not matched to a gene; V was cut back by 0 bases and J by 4 bases. Per the germline V gene, CDR1 is MDHEN and CDR2 is SYDVKM. CDR3 nucleotide sequence: TGTGCCAGCAGTTTATGGGGACAGGGGGCAGGCTATGGCTACACCTTC. It translates to CASSLWGQGAGYGYTF.

The rearrangement uses TRBV11-2 and TRBJ2-2; tentative D call: TRBD2 (6 bases). This CDR3 contains 15 residues. V was clipped by 5 bases and J by 3 bases, with 13 bases between them. Germline-derived CDR1 and CDR2 are SGHAT and FQNNGV. CDR3 sequence (DNA): TGTGCCAGCAGCCTACGGCCGGGGGACACCGGGGAGCTGTTTTTT. This encodes CASSLRPGDTGELFF.

The chain joins TRBV5-4 to TRBJ2-5; 8 bases fit TRBD2. CDR3 size: 16 residues. Germline lookup yields CDR1 SGHNT and CDR2 YYREEE (reference sequence). Unmatched junction bases numbered 8, after V lost 2 bases and J lost 2 bases. CDR3 sequence: CASSFSGGGRQETQYF. CDR3 DNA: TGTGCCAGCAGCTTTTCCGGGGGGGGGAGGCAAGAGACCCAGTACTTC.

The chain joins TRBV14 to TRBJ2-1, with D unresolved. There are 14 residues in the CDR3. Deletions cut 3 bases from V and 4 bases from J, with 10 bases between. Germline CDR1 is SGHDN and CDR2 is FVKESK. The CDR3 here is CASSQNFRYNEQFF. CDR3 DNA: TGTGCCAGCAGCCAGAACTTCCGGTACAATGAGCAGTTCTTC.

The CDR3 DNA reads TGTGCCAGCCTCTACGATCTGTTCGCTGAAGCTTTCTTT. It yields the protein CASLYDLFAEAFF. V usage is TRBV28 and J usage is TRBJ1-1; the D is unclear. The CDR3 has 13 residues. Germline V gives CDR1 MDHEN, CDR2 SYDVKM. Trimming removed 8 bases at V and 6 bases at J, with 16 bases between.